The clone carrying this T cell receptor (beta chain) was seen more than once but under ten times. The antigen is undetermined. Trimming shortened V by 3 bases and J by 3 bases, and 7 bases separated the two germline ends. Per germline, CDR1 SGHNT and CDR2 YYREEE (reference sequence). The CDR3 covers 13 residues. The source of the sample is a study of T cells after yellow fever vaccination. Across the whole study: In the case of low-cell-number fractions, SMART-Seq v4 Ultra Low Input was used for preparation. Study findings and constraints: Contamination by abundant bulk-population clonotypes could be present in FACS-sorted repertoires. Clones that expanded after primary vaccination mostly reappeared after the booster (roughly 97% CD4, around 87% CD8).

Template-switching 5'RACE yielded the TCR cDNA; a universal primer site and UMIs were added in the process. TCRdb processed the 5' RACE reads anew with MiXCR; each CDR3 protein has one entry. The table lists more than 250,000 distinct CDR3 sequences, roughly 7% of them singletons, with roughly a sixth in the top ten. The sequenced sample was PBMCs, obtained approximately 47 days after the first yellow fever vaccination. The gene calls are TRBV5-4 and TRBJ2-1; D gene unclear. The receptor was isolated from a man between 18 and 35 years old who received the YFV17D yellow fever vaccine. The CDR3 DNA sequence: TGTGCCAGCAGCTCCCTGATCTACAATGAGCAGTTCTTC. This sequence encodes CASSSLIYNEQFF.